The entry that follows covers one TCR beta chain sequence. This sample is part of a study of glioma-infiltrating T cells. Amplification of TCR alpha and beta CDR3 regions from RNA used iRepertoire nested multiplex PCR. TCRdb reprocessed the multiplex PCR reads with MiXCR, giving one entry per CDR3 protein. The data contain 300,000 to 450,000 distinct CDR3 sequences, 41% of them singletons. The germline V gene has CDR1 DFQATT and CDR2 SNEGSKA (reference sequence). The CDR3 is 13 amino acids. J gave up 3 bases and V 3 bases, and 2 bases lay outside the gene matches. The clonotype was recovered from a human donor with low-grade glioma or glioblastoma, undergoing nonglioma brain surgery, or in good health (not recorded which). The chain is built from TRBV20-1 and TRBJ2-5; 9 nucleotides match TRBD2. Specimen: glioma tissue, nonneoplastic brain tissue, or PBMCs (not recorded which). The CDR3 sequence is CSARLAGKETQYF. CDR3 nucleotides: TGCAGTGCTAGGCTAGCGGGAAAAGAGACCCAGTACTTC.